This entry lists 27 T cell receptor beta chains sequenced from one sample in a study of beta chain features in type 1 diabetes. Findings and limits, study-wide: In all four CD4+ subsets, TCRB CDR3 length was significantly, moderately reduced in type 1 diabetes.

The sequenced template was cDNA made from the entire isolated RNA. Data came from immunoSEQ multiplex PCR; TCRdb stores just in-frame clones and leaves some out. Of around 650,000 clones in the sample, around 12% were seen once. The antigens these receptors bind are not known. Sequenced: naive CD4+ T cells from blood. These receptors all stem from a young man with type 1 diabetes.

The chain couples TRBV10-3 to TRBJ2-1; perhaps TRBD1 as D (5 bases). CDR3 length equals 15 residues. Germline CDR1 is ENHRY and CDR2 is SYGVKD. V lost 0 bases and J 7 bases, leaving 13 bases between the germline ends. The CDR3 sequence is CAISESNARVNEQFF. The CDR3 bases are TGTGCCATCAGTGAGTCGAATGCCAGGGTGAATGAGCAGTTCTTC.

This clone has a handful of counts. V gene TRBV28 combines with J gene TRBJ2-4; D is perhaps TRBD1 (5 bases). With 5 bases removed from V and 1 base from J, the gap between germline ends came to 12 bases. The CDR3 runs 15 residues. Germline CDR1 is MDHEN and CDR2 is SYDVKM. CDR3 amino acids: CASSHRSGAKNIQYF. CDR3 bases: TGTGCCAGCAGTCACAGGTCCGGGGCCAAAAACATTCAGTACTTC.

The chain links TRBV6-4 to TRBJ2-1; 7 nucleotides line up with TRBD2. The CDR3 is 16 residues long. Unmatched junction bases numbered 19, after V lost 5 bases and J lost 12 bases. Germline V gene data show CDR1 as MRHNA and CDR2 as SNTAGT. CDR3 amino acids: CASSPIAGPGPLAQFF. As DNA, the CDR3 is TGTGCCAGCAGTCCTATAGCGGGTCCCGGCCCTTTGGCGCAGTTCTTC.

This clone showed up just a few times. The rearrangement uses TRBV7-6 and TRBJ2-6, with D perhaps TRBD1 (5 bases). Germline V gene data show CDR1 as SGHVS and CDR2 as FNYEAQ. The ends were cut back, 5 bases at V and 4 bases at J, with 12 bases in the middle. The CDR3 contains 15 residues. Here the CDR3 reads CASSPRQTGANVLTF. Written as DNA, the CDR3 is TGTGCCAGCAGCCCCCGACAGACCGGGGCCAACGTCCTGACTTTC.

The sample holds a few counts of this clone. The genes are TRBV11-2 and TRBJ1-1; 7 nucleotides align to TRBD1. Germline V gene lookup returns CDR1 SGHAT and CDR2 FQNNGV. This CDR3 has 15 residues. J lost 1 base, V lost 5 bases, and 7 bases had no gene match. CDR3 in amino acids: CASSTWDSENTEAFF. Written as DNA, the CDR3 is TGTGCCAGCAGCACTTGGGACAGCGAGAACACTGAAGCTTTCTTT.

This clone was found a few times. This chain links TRBV30 with TRBJ1-2; D gene uncertain. CDR1 and CDR2 (germline): GTSNPN, SVGIG (reference sequence). This CDR3 has 14 residues. This CDR3 is CSSHMASGGWGYTF. The DNA of the CDR3 is TGTTCCTCCCACATGGCATCTGGAGGTTGGGGCTACACCTTC.

There are a few counts of this clone. V and J are TRBV7-2 and TRBJ2-3, with D perhaps matching TRBD2 (6 bases). This CDR3 region has 16 residues. The V gene's germline CDR1 is SGHTA and CDR2 FQGNSA. V lost 5 bases, J lost 7 bases, and 22 bases lay in between. CDR3 protein: CASSLLEGGVGYTQYF. The CDR3 nucleotides read TGTGCCAGCAGCCTGCTCGAGGGCGGGGTTGGGTATACGCAGTATTTT.

The sample holds a few counts of this clone. The chain is built from TRBV14 and TRBJ2-7; either TRBD1 or TRBD2 may fit D (5 bases each). CDR3 size: 16 residues. Germline CDR1 is SGHDN and CDR2 is FVKESK. V was shortened by 0 bases and J by 0 bases, with 12 bases between the two germline ends. The CDR3 nucleotides read TGTGCCAGCAGCCAAGAACGGGGCAGGCTCTCCTACGAGCAGTACTTC. Translating gives CASSQERGRLSYEQYF.

V and J are TRBV19 and TRBJ1-5; 8 bases match TRBD1. The CDR3 totals 15 residues. Per germline, CDR1 LNHDA and CDR2 SQIVND (reference sequence). V trimming: 1 base; J trimming: 5 bases; junction bases outside the gene matches: 4. The DNA for the CDR3 is TGTGCCAGTAGTATAGTTAGACAGGGGTATCAGCCCCAGCATTTT. Translated, it gives CASSIVRQGYQPQHF.

As regards this clone: At one boundary the junction diverges from the germline segment, which might be a read error. The CDR3 nucleotides read TGTGCTAGCAGCCAATCCGACAGGGTACAGGAGCAGTTCTTC. Its translation: CASSQSDRVQEQFF. V gene TRBV7-7 combines with J gene TRBJ2-1, with 7 bases fitting TRBD1. This CDR3 spans 14 amino acids. Germline values: CDR1 SSHAT, CDR2 FNYEAQ (reference sequence).

The sample holds many counts of this clone. J is TRBJ2-3 and V is TRBV7-9; weak D call: TRBD1 (5 bases). The length of the CDR3 is 16 residues. CDR1 and CDR2 (germline): SEHNR, FQNEAQ (reference sequence). The V gene lost 1 base and the J gene lost 2 bases, with 13 bases spanning the gap. CDR3 DNA sequence: TGTGCCAGCAGCTTAGGTCAAGACAGCTACACAGATACGCAGTATTTT. This gives the protein CASSLGQDSYTDTQYF.

This clone was seen a few times. The gene calls are TRBV7-9 and TRBJ1-5; possibly TRBD1 for D (6 bases). Germline assignment: CDR1 SEHNR and CDR2 FQNEAQ (reference sequence). The CDR3 totals 14 residues. V was pared by 7 bases and J by 3 bases, with 13 bases between. The CDR3 spells CASNAGGANQPQHF. CDR3 DNA: TGTGCCAGCAATGCTGGGGGGGCCAATCAGCCCCAGCATTTT.

The chain couples TRBV5-1 to TRBJ1-2; D possibly corresponds to TRBD1 (5 bases). Trimming removed 4 bases from V and 0 bases from J, with 19 bases in between. The germline V gene has CDR1 SGHRS and CDR2 YFSETQ. This CDR3 spans 17 amino acids. CDR3 amino acids: CASSPGHVGAANYGYTF. CDR3 nucleotide sequence: TGCGCCAGCAGCCCAGGCCATGTTGGGGCAGCTAACTATGGCTACACCTTC.

This clone has a handful of counts. This chain connects TRBV7-2 to TRBJ2-1, with TRBD2 as a possible D gene (6 bases). CDR3 length equals 15 residues. Germline-derived CDR1 and CDR2 are SGHTA and FQGNSA. The V end was cut by 1 base, the J end by 0 bases, with 7 bases between. As DNA, the CDR3 is TGTGCCAGCAGCTTAGGCGGGGACTCCTACAATGAGCAGTTCTTC. This translates into CASSLGGDSYNEQFF.

The chain employs TRBV7-9 and TRBJ1-1; 9 nucleotides agree with TRBD1. The CDR3 sequence is 13 residues long. Germline assignment: CDR1 SEHNR and CDR2 FQNEAQ (reference sequence). Unmatched junction bases numbered 4, after V lost 5 bases and J lost 6 bases. Written as DNA, the CDR3 is TGTGCCAGCAGCCAACAGGGGGCCGCTGAAGCTTTCTTT. Its translation: CASSQQGAAEAFF.

The chain recombines TRBV6-6 with TRBJ1-2, with D uncertain. Deletions cut 7 bases from V and 3 bases from J, with 15 bases between. From germline, CDR1 is MNHNY and CDR2 SVGAGI (reference sequence). This CDR3 has 14 amino acids. As DNA, the CDR3 is TGTGCCAGCATCCAATTCTACACGGACTATGGCTACACCTTC. Amino acid sequence: CASIQFYTDYGYTF.

This rearrangement joins TRBV11-3 to TRBJ2-3; D ambiguous. The V and J ends lost 2 bases and 10 bases respectively, with 7 bases between them. CDR1 is SGHNT and CDR2 is YENEEA in the germline V gene. This CDR3 comprises 11 residues. The CDR3 DNA sequence: TGTGCCAGCAGCTTACTGGTATCGCAGTATTTT. It yields the protein CASSLLVSQYF.

The V call is TRBV9, the J call TRBJ2-5, with TRBD2 identical over 10 bases. The CDR3 runs 16 residues. Germline V gene data show CDR1 as SGDLS and CDR2 as YYNGEE. Trimming cost V 4 bases and J 2 bases; bases outside gene matches: 8. The CDR3 nucleotides read TGTGCCAGCAGCCCTCATAGCGGGGGGCTTCAAGAGACCCAGTACTTC. Protein product: CASSPHSGGLQETQYF.

This clone was detected a few times. The CDR3 DNA sequence: TGCGCCAGCAGCCAAGATCACCATGCCGGAGGAGATACGCAGTATTTT. This gives the protein CASSQDHHAGGDTQYF. This rearrangement joins TRBV4-3 to TRBJ2-3; D perhaps matches TRBD2 (5 bases). This CDR3 has 16 amino acids. V was pared by 0 bases and J by 5 bases, with 15 bases between. Looked up from germline, CDR1 is LGHNA and CDR2 is YSLEER.

This clone was seen a few times. The chain has TRBV18 and TRBJ2-6, with 11 bases that match TRBD1. Trimming took 1 base from V and 0 from J; bases not matched to a gene: 2. The CDR3 extends over 18 amino acids. In germline, CDR1 is KGHSH, CDR2 LQKENI. Written as DNA, the CDR3 is TGTGCCAGCTCACCACTAGGGACAGGGGGCTCTGGGGCCAACGTCCTGACTTTC. Its translation is CASSPLGTGGSGANVLTF.

The rearrangement uses TRBV4-3 and TRBJ1-1, with D possibly being TRBD1 (5 bases). The V end was cut by 4 bases, the J end by 1 base, with 10 bases between. Looked up from germline, CDR1 is LGHNA and CDR2 is YSLEER. The CDR3 is 14 amino acids. The CDR3 is CASSPGAKNTEAFF. CDR3 in DNA: TGCGCCAGCAGCCCTGGGGCAAAGAACACTGAAGCTTTCTTT.

This clone was counted a few times. This chain uses TRBV19 with TRBJ1-6, with 9 bases aligning to TRBD1. This CDR3 is 14 amino acids long. J was trimmed by 9 bases and V by 9 bases; bases with no gene match: 9. Germline loops: CDR1 LNHDA, CDR2 SQIVND (reference sequence). CDR3 DNA sequence: TGTGCCAGCCCATCGCCGGACAGGGGTTCACCCCTCCACTTT. Its translation: CASPSPDRGSPLHF.

This clone has only a few counts. The CDR3 DNA follows: TGTGCCAGCAGCTTATGGGGGGCAGCAACTGAAGCTTTCTTT. Its translation is CASSLWGAATEAFF. This rearrangement joins TRBV7-9 to TRBJ1-1; a weak D match, TRBD1 (6 bases). Trimming took 2 bases from V and 5 from J, leaving 12 bases between them. The CDR3 runs 14 residues. Germline V gene lookup returns CDR1 SEHNR and CDR2 FQNEAQ (reference sequence).

Comments on this clone: Other DNA sequences in the sample encode the same CDR3. The chain couples TRBV5-1 to TRBJ1-1, with unresolved D. V shed 0 bases and J shed 0 bases, with 6 bases lying between them. CDR1 and CDR2 (germline): SGHRS, YFSETQ. The CDR3 consists of 14 residues. CDR3 DNA: TGCGCCAGCAGCTTGGACGGGATGAACACTGAAGCTTTCTTT. This encodes CASSLDGMNTEAFF.

This clone was counted a few times. The chain is built from TRBV5-1 and TRBJ2-1; perhaps TRBD1 as D (5 bases). This CDR3 region has 15 residues. V was clipped by 0 bases and J by 0 bases, with 7 bases between them. Germline CDR1 SGHRS, CDR2 YFSETQ. The CDR3 spells CASSLEQASYNEQFF. In DNA form, the CDR3 reads TGCGCCAGCAGCTTGGAACAGGCCTCCTACAATGAGCAGTTCTTC.

This clone was seen a few times. Other DNA sequences of this sample code for an identical CDR3. V usage is TRBV30 and J usage is TRBJ1-4; D gene ambiguous. The CDR3 is made up of 14 amino acids. Deletions cut 0 bases from V and 8 bases from J, with 13 bases between. Germline assignment: CDR1 GTSNPN and CDR2 SVGIG (reference sequence). The CDR3: CAWSVLGLGEKLFF. CDR3 nucleotide sequence: TGTGCCTGGAGTGTACTCGGGTTAGGGGAAAAACTGTTTTTT.

This clone was detected only a few times. The rearrangement links TRBV9 to TRBJ2-1, with D possibly matching TRBD2 (5 bases). V lost 0 bases, J lost 4 bases, and 11 bases lay in between. The germline CDR1 and CDR2 sequences are SGDLS and YYNGEE. The length of the CDR3 is 15 residues. DNA of the CDR3: TGTGCCAGCAGCGTAGCGCTCGGGGAGTACAATGAGCAGTTCTTC. Encoded protein: CASSVALGEYNEQFF. Full variable domain (rest looked up from reference TRBV9 and TRBJ2-1): DSGVTQTPKHLITATGQRVTLRCSPRSGDLSVYWYQQSLDQGLQFLIQYYNGEERAKGNILERFSAQQFPDLHSELNLSSLELGDSALYFCASSVALGEYNEQFFGPGTRLTVL.